This T cell receptor beta chain was sequenced during a study of blood T cell repertoires in COVID-19. At the level of the study: T cells, B-cell-depleted T cells, or PBMCs supplied cDNA or gDNA.

Authors' analysis steps: Amplifying reference gene primers gave estimates of nucleated cell counts. The method was immunoSEQ multiplex PCR; TCRdb's version includes in-frame clones alone and lacks a portion of them. V and J calls and clone size are given by that table; D and trimming were obtained from the DNA. The profile shows 75,000 to 100,000 clones, approximately 81% of them singletons. V shed 0 bases and J 0 bases; nucleotides not matched to a gene: 2. Germline V gives CDR1 SGHRS, CDR2 YFSETQ. The CDR3 contains 16 residues. The receptor was derived from a woman older than 75 with acute or convalescent COVID-19. The source material was peripheral blood. The rearrangement joins TRBV5-1 to TRBJ2-5; 10 nucleotides match TRBD2. CDR3 in DNA: TGCGCCAGCAGCTTGGTTGGACTAGCGGACCAAGAGACCCAGTACTTC. Its protein product is CASSLVGLADQETQYF.